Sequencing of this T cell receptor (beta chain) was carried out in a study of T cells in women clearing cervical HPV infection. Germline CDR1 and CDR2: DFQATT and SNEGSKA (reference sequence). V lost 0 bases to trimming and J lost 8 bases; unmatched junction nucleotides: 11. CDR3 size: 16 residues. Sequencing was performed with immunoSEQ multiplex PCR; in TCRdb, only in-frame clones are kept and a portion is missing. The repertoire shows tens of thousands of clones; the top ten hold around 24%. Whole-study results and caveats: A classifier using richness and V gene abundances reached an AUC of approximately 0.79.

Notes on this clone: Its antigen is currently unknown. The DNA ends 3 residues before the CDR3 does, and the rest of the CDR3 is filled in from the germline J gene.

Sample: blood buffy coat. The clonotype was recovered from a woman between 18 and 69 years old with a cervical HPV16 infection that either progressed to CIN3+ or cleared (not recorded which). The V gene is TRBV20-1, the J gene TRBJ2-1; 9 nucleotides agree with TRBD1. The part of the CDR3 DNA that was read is TGCAGTGCTAGAGATTCCGGGACAGGGAGAGGAGATGAG. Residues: CSARDSGTGRGDE. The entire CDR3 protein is CSARDSGTGRGDEQFF.